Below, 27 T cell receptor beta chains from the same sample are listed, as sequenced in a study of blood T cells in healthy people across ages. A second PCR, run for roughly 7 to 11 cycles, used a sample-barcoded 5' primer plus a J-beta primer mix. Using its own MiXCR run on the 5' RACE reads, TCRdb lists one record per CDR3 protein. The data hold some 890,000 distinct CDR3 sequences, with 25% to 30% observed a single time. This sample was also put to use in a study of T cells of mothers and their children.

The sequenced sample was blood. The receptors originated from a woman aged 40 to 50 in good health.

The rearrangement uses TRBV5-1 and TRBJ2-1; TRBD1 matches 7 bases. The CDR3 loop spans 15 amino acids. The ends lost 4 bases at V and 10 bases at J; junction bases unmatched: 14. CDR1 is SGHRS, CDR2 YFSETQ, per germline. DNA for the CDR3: TGCGCCAGCAGCCCAAAAATTACAGGGGTTGGGGAGCAGTTCTTC. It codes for CASSPKITGVGEQFF.

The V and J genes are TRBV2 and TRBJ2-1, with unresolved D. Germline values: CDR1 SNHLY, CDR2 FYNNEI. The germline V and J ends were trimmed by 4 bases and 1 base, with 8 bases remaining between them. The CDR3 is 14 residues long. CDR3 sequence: CASSAEGSYNEQFF. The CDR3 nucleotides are TGTGCCAGCAGTGCCGAAGGGTCCTACAATGAGCAGTTCTTC. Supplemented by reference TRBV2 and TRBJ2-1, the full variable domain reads EPEVTQTPSHQVTQMGQEVILRCVPISNHLYFYWYRQILGQKVEFLVSFYNNEISEKSEIFDDQFSVERPDGSNFTLKIRSTKLEDSAMYFCASSAEGSYNEQFFGPGTRLTVL.

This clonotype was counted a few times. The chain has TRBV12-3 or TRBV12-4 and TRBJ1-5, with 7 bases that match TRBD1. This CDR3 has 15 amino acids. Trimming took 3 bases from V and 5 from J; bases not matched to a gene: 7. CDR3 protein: CASSLRGRSDQPQHF. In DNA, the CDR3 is TGTGCCAGCAGTTTGAGGGGGCGGTCGGATCAGCCCCAGCATTTT.

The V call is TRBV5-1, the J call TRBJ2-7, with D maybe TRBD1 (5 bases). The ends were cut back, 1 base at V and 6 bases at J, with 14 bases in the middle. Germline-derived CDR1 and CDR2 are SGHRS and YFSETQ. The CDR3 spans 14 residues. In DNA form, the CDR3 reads TGCGCCAGCAGCTTGTCGGCAGGGCAGACCGAGCAGTACTTC. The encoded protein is CASSLSAGQTEQYF.

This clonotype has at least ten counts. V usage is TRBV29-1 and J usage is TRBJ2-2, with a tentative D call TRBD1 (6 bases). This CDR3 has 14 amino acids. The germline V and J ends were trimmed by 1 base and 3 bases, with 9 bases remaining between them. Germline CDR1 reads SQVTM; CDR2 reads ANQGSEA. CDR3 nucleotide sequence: TGCAGCGTTGAAGGTCCAGGGGACACCGGGGAGCTGTTTTTT. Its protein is CSVEGPGDTGELFF.

CDR3 nucleotides: TGTGCCAGCAGTGGGGACGGGTACAATGAGCAGTACTTC. Protein product: CASSGDGYNEQYF. The genes are TRBV2 and TRBJ2-4; either TRBD1 or TRBD2 may fit D (5 bases each). Trimming took 4 bases from V and 13 from J, leaving 17 bases between them. Germline V gene data show CDR1 as SNHLY and CDR2 as FYNNEI. The CDR3 loop spans 13 amino acids.

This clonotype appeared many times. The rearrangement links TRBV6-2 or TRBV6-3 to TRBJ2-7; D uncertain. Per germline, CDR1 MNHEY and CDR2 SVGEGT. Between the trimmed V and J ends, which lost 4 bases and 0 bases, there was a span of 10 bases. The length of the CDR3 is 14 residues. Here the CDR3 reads CASSSSPLSYEQYF. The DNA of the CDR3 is TGTGCCAGCAGTTCCTCTCCCCTCTCCTACGAGCAGTACTTC.

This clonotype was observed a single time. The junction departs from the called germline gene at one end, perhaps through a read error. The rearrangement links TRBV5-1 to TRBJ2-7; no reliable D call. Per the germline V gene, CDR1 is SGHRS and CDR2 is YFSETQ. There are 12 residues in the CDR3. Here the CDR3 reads CTSSAQSCEQYF. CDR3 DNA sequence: TGCACCAGCAGCGCCCAATCCTGCGAGCAGTACTTC.

CDR3 bases: TGTGCCAGCAGTTCCGACGTCCAGGCTCGGTACGAGCAGTACTTC. Translated, it gives CASSSDVQARYEQYF. This sequence joins TRBV28 and TRBJ2-5; D gene uncertain. The DNA end is more similar to TRBJ2-7, so the J call may be wrong. Per germline, CDR1 MDHEN and CDR2 SYDVKM. This CDR3 spans 15 amino acids.

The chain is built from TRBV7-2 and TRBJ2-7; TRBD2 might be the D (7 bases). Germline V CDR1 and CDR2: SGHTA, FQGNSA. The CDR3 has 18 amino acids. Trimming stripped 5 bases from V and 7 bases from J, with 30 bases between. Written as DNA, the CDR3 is TGTGCCAGCAGCCTTAGTAGGGGGGGGCGCGGGTTATTATGGGAGCAGTACTTC. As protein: CASSLSRGGRGLLWEQYF.

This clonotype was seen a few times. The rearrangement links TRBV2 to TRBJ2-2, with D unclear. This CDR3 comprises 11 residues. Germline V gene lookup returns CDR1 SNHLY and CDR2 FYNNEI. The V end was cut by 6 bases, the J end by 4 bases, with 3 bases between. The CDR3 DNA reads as TGTGCCAGCAGAGTCACCGGGGAGCTGTTTTTT. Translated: CASRVTGELFF. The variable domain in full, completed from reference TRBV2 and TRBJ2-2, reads EPEVTQTPSHQVTQMGQEVILRCVPISNHLYFYWYRQILGQKVEFLVSFYNNEISEKSEIFDDQFSVERPDGSNFTLKIRSTKLEDSAMYFCASRVTGELFFGEGSRLTVL.

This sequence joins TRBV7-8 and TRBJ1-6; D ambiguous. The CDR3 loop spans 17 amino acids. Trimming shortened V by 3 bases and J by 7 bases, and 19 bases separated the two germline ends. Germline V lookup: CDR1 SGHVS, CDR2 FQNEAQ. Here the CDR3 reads CASSFSQAGLSNSPLHF. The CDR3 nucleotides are TGTGCCAGCAGCTTTTCCCAAGCGGGCCTATCGAATTCACCCCTCCACTTT.

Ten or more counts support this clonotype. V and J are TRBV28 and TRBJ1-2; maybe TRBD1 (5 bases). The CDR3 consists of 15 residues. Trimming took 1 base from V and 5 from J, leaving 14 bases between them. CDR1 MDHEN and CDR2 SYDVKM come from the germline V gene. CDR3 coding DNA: TGTGCCAGCAGTTTATCGCTGGGGCGCGGGTATGGCTACACCTTC. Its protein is CASSLSLGRGYGYTF.

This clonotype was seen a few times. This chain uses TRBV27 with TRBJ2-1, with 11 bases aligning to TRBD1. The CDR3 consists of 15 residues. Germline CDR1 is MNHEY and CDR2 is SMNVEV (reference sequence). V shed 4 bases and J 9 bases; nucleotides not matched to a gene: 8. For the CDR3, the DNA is TGTGCCAGCAGTTCCCCCAGGACAGGGGGCGTTGAGCAGTTCTTC. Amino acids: CASSSPRTGGVEQFF.

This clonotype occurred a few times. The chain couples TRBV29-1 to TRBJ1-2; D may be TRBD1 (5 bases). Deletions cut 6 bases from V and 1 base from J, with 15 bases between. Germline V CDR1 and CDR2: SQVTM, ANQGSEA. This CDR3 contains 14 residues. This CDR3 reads CSVPGGGGNYGYTF. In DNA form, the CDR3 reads TGCAGCGTGCCGGGGGGGGGAGGTAACTATGGCTACACCTTC.

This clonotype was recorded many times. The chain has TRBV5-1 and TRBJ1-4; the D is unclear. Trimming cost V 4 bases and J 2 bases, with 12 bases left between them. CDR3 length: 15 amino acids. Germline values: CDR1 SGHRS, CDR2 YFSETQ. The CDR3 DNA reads TGCGCCAGCAGCGGCACAGAGGCGACTAATGAAAAACTGTTTTTT. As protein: CASSGTEATNEKLFF.

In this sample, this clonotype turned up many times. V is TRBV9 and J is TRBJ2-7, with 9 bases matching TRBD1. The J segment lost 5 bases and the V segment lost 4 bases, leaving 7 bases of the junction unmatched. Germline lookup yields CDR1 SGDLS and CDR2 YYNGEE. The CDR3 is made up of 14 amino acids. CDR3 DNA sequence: TGTGCCAGCAGCCCCCGGGACAGGGTCCACGAGCAGTACTTC. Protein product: CASSPRDRVHEQYF.

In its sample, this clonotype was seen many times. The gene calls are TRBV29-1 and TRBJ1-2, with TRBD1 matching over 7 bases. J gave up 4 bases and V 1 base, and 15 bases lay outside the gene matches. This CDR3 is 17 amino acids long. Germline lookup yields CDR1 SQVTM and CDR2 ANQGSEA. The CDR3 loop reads CSVEVKFPGQQPYGYTF. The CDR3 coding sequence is TGCAGCGTTGAAGTTAAATTTCCGGGACAGCAACCCTATGGCTACACCTTC.

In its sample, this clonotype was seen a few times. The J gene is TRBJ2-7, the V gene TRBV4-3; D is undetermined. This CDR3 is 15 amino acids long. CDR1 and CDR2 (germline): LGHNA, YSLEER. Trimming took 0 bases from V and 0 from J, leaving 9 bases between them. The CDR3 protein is CASSQDGPLSYEQYF. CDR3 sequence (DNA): TGCGCCAGCAGCCAAGATGGGCCCCTCTCCTACGAGCAGTACTTC.

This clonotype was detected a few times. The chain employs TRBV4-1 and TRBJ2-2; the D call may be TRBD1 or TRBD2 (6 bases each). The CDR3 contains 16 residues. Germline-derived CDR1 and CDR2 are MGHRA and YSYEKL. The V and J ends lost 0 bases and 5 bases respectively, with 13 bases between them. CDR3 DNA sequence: TGCGCCAGCAGCCAAGATCGTAGGGGGAGGACCGGGGAGCTGTTTTTT. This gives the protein CASSQDRRGRTGELFF.

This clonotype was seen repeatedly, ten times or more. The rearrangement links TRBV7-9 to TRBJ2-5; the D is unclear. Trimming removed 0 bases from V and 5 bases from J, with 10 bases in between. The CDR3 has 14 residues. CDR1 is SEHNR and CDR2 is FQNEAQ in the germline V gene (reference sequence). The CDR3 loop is CASSLAQVVETQYF. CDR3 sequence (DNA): TGTGCCAGCAGCTTAGCTCAGGTAGTCGAGACCCAGTACTTC.

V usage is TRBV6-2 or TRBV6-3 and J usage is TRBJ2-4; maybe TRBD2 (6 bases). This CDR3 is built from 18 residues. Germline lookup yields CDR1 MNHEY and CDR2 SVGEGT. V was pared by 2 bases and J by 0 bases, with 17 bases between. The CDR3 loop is CASSYGFRGTGAKNIQYF. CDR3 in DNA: TGTGCCAGCAGTTACGGTTTTCGGGGGACGGGAGCCAAAAACATTCAGTACTTC.

CDR3 sequence reads: CSARDEDRETEAFF. CDR3 nucleotides: TGCAGTGCTAGAGATGAAGACAGGGAGACTGAAGCTTTCTTT. The chain is built from TRBV20-1 and TRBJ1-1; 7 bases match TRBD1. V lost 0 bases and J lost 5; bases outside the gene matches: 6. There are 14 residues in the CDR3. Germline CDR1 reads DFQATT; CDR2 reads SNEGSKA (reference sequence).

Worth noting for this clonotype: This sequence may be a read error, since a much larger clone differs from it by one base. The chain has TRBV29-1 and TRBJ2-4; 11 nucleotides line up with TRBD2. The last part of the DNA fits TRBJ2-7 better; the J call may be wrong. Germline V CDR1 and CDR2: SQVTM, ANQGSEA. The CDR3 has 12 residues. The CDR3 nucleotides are TGCAGCGCTCTAGCGGGAGGTACCGAGCAGTACTTC. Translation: CSALAGGTEQYF.

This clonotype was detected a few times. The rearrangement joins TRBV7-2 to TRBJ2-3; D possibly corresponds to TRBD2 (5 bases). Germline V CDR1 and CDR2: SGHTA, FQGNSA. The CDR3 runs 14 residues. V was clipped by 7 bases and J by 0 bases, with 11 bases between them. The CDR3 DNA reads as TGTGCCAGCACCTCGGGAACCAGCACAGATACGCAGTATTTT. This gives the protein CASTSGTSTDTQYF.

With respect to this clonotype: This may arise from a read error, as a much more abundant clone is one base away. This CDR3 reads CASSGLGTVQKNIQYF. The CDR3 DNA is TGTGCCAGCTCAGGTTTGGGGACAGTCCAGAAAAACATTCAGTACTTC. The chain is built from TRBV18 and TRBJ2-4, with 7 bases matching TRBD1. The length of the CDR3 is 16 residues. J lost 4 bases, V lost 5 bases, and 11 bases had no gene match. In germline, CDR1 is KGHSH, CDR2 LQKENI.

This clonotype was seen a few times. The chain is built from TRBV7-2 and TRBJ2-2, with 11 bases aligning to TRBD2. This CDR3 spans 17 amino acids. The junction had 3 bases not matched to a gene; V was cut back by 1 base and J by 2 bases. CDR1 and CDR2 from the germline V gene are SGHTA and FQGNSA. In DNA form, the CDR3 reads TGTGCCAGCAGCTTAGAACTAGCGGGGGCAAACACCGGGGAGCTGTTTTTT. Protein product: CASSLELAGANTGELFF.